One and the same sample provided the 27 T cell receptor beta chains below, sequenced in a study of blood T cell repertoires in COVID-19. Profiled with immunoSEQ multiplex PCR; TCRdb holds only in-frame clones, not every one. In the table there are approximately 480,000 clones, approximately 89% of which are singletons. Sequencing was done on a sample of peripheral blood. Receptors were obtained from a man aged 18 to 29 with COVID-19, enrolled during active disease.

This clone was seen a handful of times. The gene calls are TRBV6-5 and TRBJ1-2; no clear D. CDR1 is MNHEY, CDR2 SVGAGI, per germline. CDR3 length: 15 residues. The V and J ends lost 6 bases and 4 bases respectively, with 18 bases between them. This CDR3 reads CASRSVERAFYGYTF. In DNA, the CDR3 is TGTGCCAGCAGGTCCGTGGAGCGGGCCTTCTATGGCTACACCTTC.

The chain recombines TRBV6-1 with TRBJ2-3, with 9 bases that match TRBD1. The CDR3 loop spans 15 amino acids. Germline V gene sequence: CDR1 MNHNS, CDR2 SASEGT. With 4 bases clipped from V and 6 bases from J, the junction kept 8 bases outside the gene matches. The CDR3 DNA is TGTGCCAGCAGTGCGAGGGACAGGGTAGGCGATACGCAGTATTTT. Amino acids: CASSARDRVGDTQYF.

For the CDR3, the DNA is TGTGCCAGCAGTTTAATTTTGACTAGCGGGAGGCCCGATGAGCAGTTCTTC. It yields the protein CASSLILTSGRPDEQFF. This chain joins TRBV5-6 and TRBJ2-1, with 13 bases fitting TRBD2. The CDR3 contains 17 residues. Trimming cost V 5 bases and J 8 bases; bases outside gene matches: 13. The germline V gene has CDR1 SGHDT and CDR2 YYEEEE.

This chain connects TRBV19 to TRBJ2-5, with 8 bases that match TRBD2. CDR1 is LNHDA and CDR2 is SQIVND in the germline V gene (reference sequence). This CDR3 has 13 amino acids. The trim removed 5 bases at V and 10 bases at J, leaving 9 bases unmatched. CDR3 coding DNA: TGTGCCAGTAGTGCCGGGACTAGAAGTGGCCAGTACTTC. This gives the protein CASSAGTRSGQYF.

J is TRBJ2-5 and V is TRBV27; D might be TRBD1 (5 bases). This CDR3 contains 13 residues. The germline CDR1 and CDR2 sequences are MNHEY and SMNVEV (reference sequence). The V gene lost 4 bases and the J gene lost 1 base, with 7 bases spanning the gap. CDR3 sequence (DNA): TGTGCCAGCAGTTATGACAGCCAAGAGACCCAGTACTTC. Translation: CASSYDSQETQYF.

Here the CDR3 DNA reads TGTGCCTGGAGTGCGGGACAGGGCGATGAGCAGTACTTC. This translates into CAWSAGQGDEQYF. V is TRBV30 and J is TRBJ2-7; 9 bases are a match to TRBD1. Per germline, CDR1 GTSNPN and CDR2 SVGIG (reference sequence). The CDR3 totals 13 residues. The ends lost 1 base at V and 7 bases at J; junction bases unmatched: 5.

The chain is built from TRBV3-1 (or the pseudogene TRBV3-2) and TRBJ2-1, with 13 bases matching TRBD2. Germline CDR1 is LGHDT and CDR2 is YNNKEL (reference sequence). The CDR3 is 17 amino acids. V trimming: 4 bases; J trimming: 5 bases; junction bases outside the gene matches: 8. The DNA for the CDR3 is TGTGCCAGCAGCCCAAGCGGTGGACTAGCGGGGGACAATGAGCAGTTCTTC. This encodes CASSPSGGLAGDNEQFF.

CDR3 amino acids: CASSGTPVPWEQYF. In DNA form, the CDR3 reads TGTGCCAGCAGTGGGACACCCGTACCCTGGGAGCAGTACTTC. V and J are TRBV2 and TRBJ2-7, with D possibly matching TRBD1 (5 bases). This CDR3 has 14 amino acids. Per the germline V gene, CDR1 is SNHLY and CDR2 is FYNNEI. Between the trimmed V and J ends, which lost 4 bases and 7 bases, there was a span of 17 bases.

CDR3 nucleotide sequence: TGCGCCAGCAGCTTGGGAGGCGGGGGGGCCAAAAACATTCAGTACTTC. This codes for CASSLGGGGAKNIQYF. The V and J genes are TRBV5-1 and TRBJ2-4, with 8 positions matching TRBD2. The germline gives CDR1 SGHRS, CDR2 YFSETQ. The CDR3 totals 16 residues. V dropped 0 bases and J dropped 1; count of bases not matched to a gene: 3.

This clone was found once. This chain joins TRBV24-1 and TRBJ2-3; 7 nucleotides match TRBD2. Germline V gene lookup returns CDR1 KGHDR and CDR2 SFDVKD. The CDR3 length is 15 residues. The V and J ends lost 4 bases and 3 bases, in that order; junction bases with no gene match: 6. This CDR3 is CATSEAGVGTDTQYF. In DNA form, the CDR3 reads TGTGCCACCAGTGAGGCGGGAGTCGGAACAGATACGCAGTATTTT.

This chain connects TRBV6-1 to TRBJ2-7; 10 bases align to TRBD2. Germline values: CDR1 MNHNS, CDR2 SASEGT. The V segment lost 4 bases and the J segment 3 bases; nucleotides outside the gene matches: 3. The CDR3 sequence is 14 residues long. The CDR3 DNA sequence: TGTGCCAGCAGTGGAGCGGGAGGGAACTACGAGCAGTACTTC. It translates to CASSGAGGNYEQYF.

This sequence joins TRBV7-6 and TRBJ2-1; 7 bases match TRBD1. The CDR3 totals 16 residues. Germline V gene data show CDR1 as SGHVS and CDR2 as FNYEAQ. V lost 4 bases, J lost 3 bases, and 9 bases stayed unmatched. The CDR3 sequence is CASSSLKQGYYNEQFF. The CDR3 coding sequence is TGTGCCAGCAGCTCGTTGAAACAGGGGTACTACAATGAGCAGTTCTTC.

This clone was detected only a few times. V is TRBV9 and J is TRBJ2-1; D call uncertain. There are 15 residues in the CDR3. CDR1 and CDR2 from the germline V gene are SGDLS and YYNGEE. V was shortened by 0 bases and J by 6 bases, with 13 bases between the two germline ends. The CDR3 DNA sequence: TGTGCCAGCAGCGTAGAAGCGTTCGAATCCAATGAGCAGTTCTTC. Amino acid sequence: CASSVEAFESNEQFF.

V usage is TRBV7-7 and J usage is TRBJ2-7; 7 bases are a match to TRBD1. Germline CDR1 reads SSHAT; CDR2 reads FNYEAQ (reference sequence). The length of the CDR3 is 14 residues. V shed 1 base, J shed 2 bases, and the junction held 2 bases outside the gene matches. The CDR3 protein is CASSLGTGPYEQYF. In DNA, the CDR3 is TGTGCCAGCAGCTTAGGGACAGGCCCCTACGAGCAGTACTTC. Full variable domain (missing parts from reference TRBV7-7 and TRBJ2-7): GAGVSQSPRYKVTKRGQDVTLRCDPISSHATLYWYQQALGQGPEFLTYFNYEAQPDKSGLPSDRFSAERPEGSISTLTIQRTEQRDSAMYRCASSLGTGPYEQYFGPGTRLTVT.

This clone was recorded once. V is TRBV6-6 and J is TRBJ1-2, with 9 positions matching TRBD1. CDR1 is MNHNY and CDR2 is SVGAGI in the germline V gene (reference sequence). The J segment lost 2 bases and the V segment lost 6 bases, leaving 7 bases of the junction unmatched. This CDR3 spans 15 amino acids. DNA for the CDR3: TGTGCCAGCAGCCCCAGGACAGGGGAAAACTATGGCTACACCTTC. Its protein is CASSPRTGENYGYTF.

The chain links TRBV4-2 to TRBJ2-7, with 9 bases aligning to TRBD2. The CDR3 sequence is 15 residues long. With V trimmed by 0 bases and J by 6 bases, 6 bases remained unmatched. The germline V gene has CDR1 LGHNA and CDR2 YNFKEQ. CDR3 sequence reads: CASSQDTREGREQYF. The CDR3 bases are TGTGCCAGCAGCCAAGATACGCGGGAGGGGCGCGAGCAGTACTTC.

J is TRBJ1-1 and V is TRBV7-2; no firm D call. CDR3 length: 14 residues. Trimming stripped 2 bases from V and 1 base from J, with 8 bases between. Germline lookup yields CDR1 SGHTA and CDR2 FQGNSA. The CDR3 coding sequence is TGTGCCAGCAGCTTATGGCCTGGGAACACTGAAGCTTTCTTT. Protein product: CASSLWPGNTEAFF.

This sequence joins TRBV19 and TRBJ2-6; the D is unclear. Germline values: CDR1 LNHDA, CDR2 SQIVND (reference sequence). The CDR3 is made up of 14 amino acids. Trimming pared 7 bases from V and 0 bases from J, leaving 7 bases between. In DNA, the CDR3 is TGTGCCAGTAATCCAGGCTCTGGGGCCAACGTCCTGACTTTC. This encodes CASNPGSGANVLTF.

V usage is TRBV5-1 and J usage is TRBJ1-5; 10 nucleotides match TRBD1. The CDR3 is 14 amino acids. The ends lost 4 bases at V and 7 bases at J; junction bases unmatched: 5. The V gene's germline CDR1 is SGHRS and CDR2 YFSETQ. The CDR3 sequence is CASSETGGGQPQHF. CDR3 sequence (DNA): TGCGCCAGCAGCGAGACAGGGGGCGGACAGCCCCAGCATTTT.

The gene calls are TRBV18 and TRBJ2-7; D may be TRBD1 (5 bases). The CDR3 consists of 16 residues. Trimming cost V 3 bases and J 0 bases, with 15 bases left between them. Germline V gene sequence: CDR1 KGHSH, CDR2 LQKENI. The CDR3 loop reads CASSPRQTESSYEQYF. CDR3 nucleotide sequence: TGTGCCAGCTCACCCAGACAGACCGAAAGCTCCTACGAGCAGTACTTC.

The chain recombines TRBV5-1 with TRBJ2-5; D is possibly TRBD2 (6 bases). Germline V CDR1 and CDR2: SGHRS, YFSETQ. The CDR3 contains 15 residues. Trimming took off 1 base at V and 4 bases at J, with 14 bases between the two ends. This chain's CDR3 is CASSLTGTVRETQYF. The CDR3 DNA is TGCGCCAGCAGCTTGACCGGGACTGTTCGAGAGACCCAGTACTTC. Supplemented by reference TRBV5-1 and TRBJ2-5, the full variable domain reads KAGVTQTPRYLIKTRGQQVTLSCSPISGHRSVSWYQQTPGQGLQFLFEYFSETQRNKGNFPGRFSGRQFSNSRSEMNVSTLELGDSALYLCASSLTGTVRETQYFGPGTRLLVL.

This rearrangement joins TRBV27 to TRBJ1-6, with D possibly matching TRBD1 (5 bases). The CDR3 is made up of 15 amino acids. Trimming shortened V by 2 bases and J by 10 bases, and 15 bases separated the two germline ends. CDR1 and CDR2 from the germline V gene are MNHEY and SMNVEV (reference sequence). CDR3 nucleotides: TGTGCCAGCAGTTTAGTGAAAGGGGTTAGGTCACCCCTCCACTTT. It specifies CASSLVKGVRSPLHF.

The CDR3 sequence: CAGPREGRYNEQFF. DNA for the CDR3: TGTGCCGGCCCCCGGGAGGGCCGCTACAATGAGCAGTTCTTC. V is TRBV19 and J is TRBJ2-1; the match to TRBD2 covers 8 bases. CDR3 length: 14 residues. Trimming cost V 11 bases and J 3 bases; bases outside gene matches: 9. Germline lookup yields CDR1 LNHDA and CDR2 SQIVND (reference sequence).

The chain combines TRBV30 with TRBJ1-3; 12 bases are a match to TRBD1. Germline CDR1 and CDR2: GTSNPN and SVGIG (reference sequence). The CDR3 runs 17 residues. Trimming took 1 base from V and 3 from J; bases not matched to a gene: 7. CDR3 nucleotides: TGTGCCTGGAGTGGCCGGGACAGGGGGCGAATTGGAAACACCATATATTTT. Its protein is CAWSGRDRGRIGNTIYF.

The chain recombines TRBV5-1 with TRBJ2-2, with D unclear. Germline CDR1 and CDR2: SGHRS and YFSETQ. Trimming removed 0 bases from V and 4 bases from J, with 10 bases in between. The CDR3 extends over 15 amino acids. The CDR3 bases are TGCGCCAGCAGCTTGGCAGCAGGTGGCACCGGGGAGCTGTTTTTT. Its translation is CASSLAAGGTGELFF.

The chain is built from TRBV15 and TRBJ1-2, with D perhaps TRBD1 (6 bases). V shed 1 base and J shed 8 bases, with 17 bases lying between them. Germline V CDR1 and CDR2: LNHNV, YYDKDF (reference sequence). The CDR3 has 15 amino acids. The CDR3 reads CATSRAPQGRRGYTF. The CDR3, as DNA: TGTGCCACCAGCAGAGCCCCCCAGGGGCGAAGGGGCTACACCTTC.

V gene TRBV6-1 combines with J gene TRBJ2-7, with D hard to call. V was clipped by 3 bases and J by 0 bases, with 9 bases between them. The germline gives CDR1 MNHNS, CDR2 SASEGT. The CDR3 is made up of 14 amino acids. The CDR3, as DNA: TGTGCCAGCAGTGATTTGGAGAGCTCCTACGAGCAGTACTTC. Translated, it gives CASSDLESSYEQYF.